Here is one T cell receptor (beta chain) with its context. Its antigen is not identified. Here immunoSEQ multiplex PCR was the method, and the copy in TCRdb shows in-frame clones only, minus some. The data contain more than 65,000 clones, 84% of them singletons. The data were obtained in a study of OX40 agonist ivuxolimab in advanced cancers. Study-level points and caveats: In the 0.1-3.0 mg/kg groups, partial responders showed among the lowest expansion. At 0.1 to 3.0 mg/kg and by week 6, CD4+ and CD8+ T cells in the blood had expanded clonally.

Trimming took 4 bases from V and 8 from J, leaving 12 bases between them. Germline-derived CDR1 and CDR2 are SGHTA and FQGNSA. The CDR3 is 13 residues long. Peripheral blood came from all dose cohorts at three timepoints. The chain links TRBV7-2 to TRBJ2-1; perhaps TRBD2 as D (6 bases). The sequenced sample was CD4+ or CD8+ T cells sorted from blood, obtained in a trial of the OX40 agonist ivuxolimab. This sequence originates from an adult with an advanced solid tumor such as melanoma, head and neck, liver or kidney cancer. The CDR3 here is CASSWTTGDEQFF. The CDR3 nucleotides are TGTGCCAGCAGCTGGACGACGGGGGATGAGCAGTTCTTC.